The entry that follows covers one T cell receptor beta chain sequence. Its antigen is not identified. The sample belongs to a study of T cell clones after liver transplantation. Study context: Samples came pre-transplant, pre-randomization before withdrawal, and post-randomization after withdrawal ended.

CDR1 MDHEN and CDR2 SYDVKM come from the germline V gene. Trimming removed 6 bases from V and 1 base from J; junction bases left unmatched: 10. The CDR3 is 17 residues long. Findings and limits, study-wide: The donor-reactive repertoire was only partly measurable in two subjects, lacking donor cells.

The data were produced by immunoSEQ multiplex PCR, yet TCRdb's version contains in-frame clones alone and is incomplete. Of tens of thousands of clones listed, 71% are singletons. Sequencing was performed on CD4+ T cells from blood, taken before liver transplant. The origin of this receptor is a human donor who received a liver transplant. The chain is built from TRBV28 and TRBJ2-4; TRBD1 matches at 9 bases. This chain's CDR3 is CASSLPRDRAAKNIQYF. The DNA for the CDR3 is TGTGCCAGCAGCCTGCCCCGGGACAGGGCGGCCAAAAACATTCAGTACTTC.